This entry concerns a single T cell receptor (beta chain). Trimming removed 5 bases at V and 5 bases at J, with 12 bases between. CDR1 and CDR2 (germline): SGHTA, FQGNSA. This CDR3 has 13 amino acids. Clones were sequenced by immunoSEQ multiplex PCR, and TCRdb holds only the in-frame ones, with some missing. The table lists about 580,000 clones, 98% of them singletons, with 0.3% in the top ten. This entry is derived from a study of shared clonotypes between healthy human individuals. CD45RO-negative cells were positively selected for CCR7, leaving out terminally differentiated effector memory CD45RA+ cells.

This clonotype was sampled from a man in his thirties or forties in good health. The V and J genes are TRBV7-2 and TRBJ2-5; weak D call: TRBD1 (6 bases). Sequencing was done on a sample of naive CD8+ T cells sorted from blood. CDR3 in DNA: TGTGCCAGCAGCCAAAACAGGGTTGAGACCCAGTACTTC. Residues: CASSQNRVETQYF. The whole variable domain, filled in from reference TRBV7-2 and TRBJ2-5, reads GAGVSQSPSNKVTEKGKDVELRCDPISGHTALYWYRQSLGQGLEFLIYFQGNSAPDKSGLPSDRFSAERTGGSVSTLTIQRTQQEDSAVYLCASSQNRVETQYFGPGTRLLVL.